This TCR beta chain is drawn from a study of tumor-infiltrating lymphocytes in primary liver carcinoma. By proportion, this clonotype is medium-sized. Antigen specificity is unknown. Total RNA amounting to 450 to 500 ng was the source from which TCR beta cDNA was made with a constant-region primer. Investigators got TCR beta libraries out of three nested multiplex PCR rounds, done with slightly modified ARM-PCR. A C-beta reverse primer was combined with TRBV1-TRBV30 forward primers in the first two PCR rounds, and each round had about 10 cycles. Using its own MiXCR run on the multiplex PCR reads, TCRdb lists one record per CDR3 protein. The sample records about 48,000 distinct CDR3 sequences, about 80% being singletons. General observations from the study: Overlap in tumor-adjacent and tumor-blood pairs fell below that of tumor region pairs. Tumor samples exhibited a significantly greater top-250-clone fraction than blood samples (p = 0.039).

Co-extraction of RNA and DNA was performed on about 20-32 mg of unsorted bulk tissue. Sampling of each tumor involved five separate regions. Tumor samples each held over 75% viable tumor cells. The CDR3 totals 17 residues. Trimming stripped 1 base from V and 6 bases from J, with 22 bases between. Germline CDR1 reads LGHNA; CDR2 reads YNFKEQ. This sequence was found in a middle-aged man with primary liver carcinoma and hepatitis B virus infection. The sample consisted of liver tumor tissue from sampling region 3. Subset: tumor region T3, left-lateral pole. V gene TRBV4-2 combines with J gene TRBJ2-7; no clear D. The CDR3 reads CASSQAGSPRWSGEQYF. The CDR3 DNA is TGTGCCAGCAGCCAAGCAGGTTCCCCCCGGTGGTCTGGCGAGCAGTACTTC.